This TCR beta chain comes out of a study of T cells after yellow fever vaccination. Study overall: With SMART-Seq v4 Ultra Low Input, the fractions containing low cell numbers were prepared. Broader study findings: Subsequent to the booster, the majority of primary-vaccination clones reappeared (around 96% CD4, approximately 90% CD8). High-abundance clonotypes from the bulk population could contaminate FACS-sorted repertoires. Researchers noted that a small share of clonotypes showed up in both CD4 and CD8 compartments.

TCRdb reprocessed the 5' RACE reads via MiXCR and lists one record per CDR3 protein. Of 340,000 or so distinct CDR3 sequences in the sample, around an eighth were seen once. Ten or more counts support this clonotype. Its antigen is unidentified. CDR1 is SGHAT, CDR2 FQNNGV, per germline. The CDR3 sequence is 14 residues long. Unmatched junction bases numbered 4, after V lost 4 bases and J lost 8 bases. The rearrangement uses TRBV11-2 and TRBJ1-4; 10 bases map to TRBD1. The receptor's source is a man aged 18 to 29 who received the YFV17D yellow fever vaccine. This sample comprised CD4+ T cells sorted from PBMCs, obtained 15 days after the yellow fever booster vaccination. The CDR3 region has the DNA TGTGCCAGCAGCTCGCGGACAGGGGGGGAAAAACTGTTTTTT. This translates into CASSSRTGGEKLFF.